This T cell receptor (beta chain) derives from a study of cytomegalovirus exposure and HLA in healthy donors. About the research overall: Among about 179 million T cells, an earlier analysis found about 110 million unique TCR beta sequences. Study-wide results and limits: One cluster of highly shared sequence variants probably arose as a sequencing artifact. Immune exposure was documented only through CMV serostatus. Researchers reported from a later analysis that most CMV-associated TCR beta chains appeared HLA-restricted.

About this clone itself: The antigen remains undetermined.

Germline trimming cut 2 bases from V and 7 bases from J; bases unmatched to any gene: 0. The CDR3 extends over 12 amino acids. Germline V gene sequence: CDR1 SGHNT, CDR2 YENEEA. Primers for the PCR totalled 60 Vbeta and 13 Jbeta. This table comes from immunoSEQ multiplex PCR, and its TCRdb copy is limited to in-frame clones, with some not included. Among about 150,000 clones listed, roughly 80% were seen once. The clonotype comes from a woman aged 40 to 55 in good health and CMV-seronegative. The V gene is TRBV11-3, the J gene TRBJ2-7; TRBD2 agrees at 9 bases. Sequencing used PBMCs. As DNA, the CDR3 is TGTGCCAGCAGCTTACTAGCGGGGGAGCAGTACTTC. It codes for CASSLLAGEQYF.